The 5 T cell receptor beta chains below come from one sample, sequenced in a study of control samples from healthy donors and cancer patients (dated by TCRdb to the early 2020s). The library relied on the immunoSEQ multiplex PCR assay. Drawn from immuneACCESS, this table holds only the in-frame rearrangements with V and J called that TCRdb kept. Clones are partly lost; checked studies trace under half to an unresolved V gene and leave the rest unexplained. Present in this sample are 120,000 or so clones, about nine tenths of which were seen just once. The biggest ten clones account for over 7.5% of the sample. Source material: blood. These receptors all come from a man aged 40-55 years in good health.

This clone was detected only a few times. The chain couples TRBV18 to TRBJ1-2, with 8 bases aligning to TRBD1. The junction had 5 bases not matched to a gene; V was cut back by 6 bases and J by 8 bases. CDR1 KGHSH and CDR2 LQKENI come from the germline V gene. The CDR3 has 12 residues. The CDR3 here is CASSPDREGYTF. CDR3 nucleotide sequence: TGTGCCAGCTCCCCGGACAGGGAGGGCTACACCTTC. Combining the CDR3 with reference TRBV18 and TRBJ1-2 gives the whole variable domain NAGVMQNPRHLVRRRGQEARLRCSPMKGHSHVYWYRQLPEEGLKFMVYLQKENIIDESGMPKERFSAEFPKEGPSILRIQQVVRGDSAAYFCASSPDREGYTFGSGTRLTVV.

V gene TRBV5-4 combines with J gene TRBJ2-5, with TRBD1 identical over 9 bases. Trimming took 2 bases from V and 5 from J; bases not matched to a gene: 1. Germline V gives CDR1 SGHNT, CDR2 YYREEE (reference sequence). This CDR3 contains 13 residues. The CDR3 loop is CASSFGQGETQYF. In DNA, the CDR3 is TGTGCCAGCAGCTTTGGACAGGGGGAGACCCAGTACTTC.

V gene TRBV30 combines with J gene TRBJ2-2; D possibly uses TRBD1 or TRBD2 (6 bases each). CDR1 and CDR2 from the germline V gene are GTSNPN and SVGIG (reference sequence). V lost 0 bases and J lost 4, with 12 bases in between. The CDR3 contains 15 residues. Written as DNA, the CDR3 is TGTGCCTGGAGTGTACGGGGGCTGGGCACCGGGGAGCTGTTTTTT. Protein: CAWSVRGLGTGELFF.

This clone was seen a single time. The chain carries TRBV3-1 (or the pseudogene TRBV3-2) and TRBJ2-5; 12 bases align to TRBD2. The germline V gene encodes CDR1 LGHDT and CDR2 YNNKEL (reference sequence). The junction had 4 bases not matched to a gene; V was cut back by 4 bases and J by 4 bases. This CDR3 is built from 15 residues. CDR3 residues: CASSPGTSGSETQYF. The CDR3 DNA follows: TGTGCCAGCAGCCCAGGGACTAGCGGGTCAGAGACCCAGTACTTC.

The CDR3 DNA reads as TGTGCCAGCAGCCTACAAAATTCCGGAGAGACCCAGTACTTC. This sequence encodes CASSLQNSGETQYF. The chain carries TRBV11-3 and TRBJ2-5, with D uncertain. V lost 5 bases, J lost 4 bases, and 14 bases lay in between. Germline V CDR1 and CDR2: SGHNT, YENEEA. CDR3 length: 14 amino acids.